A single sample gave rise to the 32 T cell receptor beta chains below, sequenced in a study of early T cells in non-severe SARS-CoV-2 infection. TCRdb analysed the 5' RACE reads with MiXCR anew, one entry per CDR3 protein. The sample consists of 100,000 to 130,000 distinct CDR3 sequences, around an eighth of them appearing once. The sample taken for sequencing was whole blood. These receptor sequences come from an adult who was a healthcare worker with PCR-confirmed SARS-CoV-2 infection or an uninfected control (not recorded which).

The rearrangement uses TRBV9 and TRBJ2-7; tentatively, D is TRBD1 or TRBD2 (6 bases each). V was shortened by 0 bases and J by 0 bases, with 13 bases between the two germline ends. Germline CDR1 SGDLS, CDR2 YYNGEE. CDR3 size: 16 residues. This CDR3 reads CASSVGFGGSSYEQYF. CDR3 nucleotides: TGTGCCAGCAGCGTAGGTTTCGGGGGCTCCTCCTACGAGCAGTACTTC.

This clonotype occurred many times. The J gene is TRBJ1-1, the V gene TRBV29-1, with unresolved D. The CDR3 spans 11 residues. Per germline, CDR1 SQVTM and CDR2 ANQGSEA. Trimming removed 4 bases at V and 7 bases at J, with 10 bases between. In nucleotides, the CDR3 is TGCAGCGTTGGAGATCCAGGTGAAGCTTTCTTT. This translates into CSVGDPGEAFF. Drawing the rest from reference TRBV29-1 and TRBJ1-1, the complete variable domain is SAVISQKPSRDICQRGTSLTIQCQVDSQVTMMFWYRQQPGQSLTLIATANQGSEATYESGFVIDKFPISRPNLTFSTLTVSNMSPEDSSIYLCSVGDPGEAFFGQGTRLTVV.

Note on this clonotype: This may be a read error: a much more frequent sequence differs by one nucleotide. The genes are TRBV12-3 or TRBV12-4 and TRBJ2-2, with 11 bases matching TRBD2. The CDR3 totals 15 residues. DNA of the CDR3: TGTGCCAACAGTCCGCGACTAGCGGGGAACGGGGAGCTGTTTTTT. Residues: CANSPRLAGNGELFF.

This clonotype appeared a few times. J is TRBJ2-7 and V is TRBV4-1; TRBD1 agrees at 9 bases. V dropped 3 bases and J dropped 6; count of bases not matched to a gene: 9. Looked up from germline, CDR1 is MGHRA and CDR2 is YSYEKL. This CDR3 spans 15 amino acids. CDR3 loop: CASSQRTGATAEQYF. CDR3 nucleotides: TGCGCCAGCAGCCAGAGGACAGGGGCAACGGCCGAGCAGTACTTC.

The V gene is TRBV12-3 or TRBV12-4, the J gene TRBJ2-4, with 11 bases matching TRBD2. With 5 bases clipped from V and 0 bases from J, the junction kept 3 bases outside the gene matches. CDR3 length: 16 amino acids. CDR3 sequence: CASSPGLAVAKNIQYF. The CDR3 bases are TGTGCCAGCAGTCCGGGACTAGCGGTAGCCAAAAACATTCAGTACTTC.

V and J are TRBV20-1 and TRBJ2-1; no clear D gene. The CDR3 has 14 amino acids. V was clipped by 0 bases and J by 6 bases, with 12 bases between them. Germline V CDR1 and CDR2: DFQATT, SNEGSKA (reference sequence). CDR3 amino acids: CSARDRISSNEQFF. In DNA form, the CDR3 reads TGCAGTGCTAGAGATCGGATTAGTTCCAATGAGCAGTTCTTC.

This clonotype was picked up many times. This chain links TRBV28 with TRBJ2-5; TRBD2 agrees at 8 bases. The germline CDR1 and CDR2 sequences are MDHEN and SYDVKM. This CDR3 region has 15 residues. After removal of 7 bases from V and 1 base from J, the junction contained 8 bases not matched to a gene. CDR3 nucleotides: TGTGCCAGCACCGTTGCGGGGGGACCCCAAGAGACCCAGTACTTC. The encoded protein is CASTVAGGPQETQYF.

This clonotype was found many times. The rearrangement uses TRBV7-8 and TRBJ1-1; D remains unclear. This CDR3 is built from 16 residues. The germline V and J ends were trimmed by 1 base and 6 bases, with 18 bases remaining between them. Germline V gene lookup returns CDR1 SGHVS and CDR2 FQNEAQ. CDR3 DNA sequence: TGTGCCAGCAGCTTAGTGGTGCGGGGATGGAAGGCTGAAGCTTTCTTT. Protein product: CASSLVVRGWKAEAFF.

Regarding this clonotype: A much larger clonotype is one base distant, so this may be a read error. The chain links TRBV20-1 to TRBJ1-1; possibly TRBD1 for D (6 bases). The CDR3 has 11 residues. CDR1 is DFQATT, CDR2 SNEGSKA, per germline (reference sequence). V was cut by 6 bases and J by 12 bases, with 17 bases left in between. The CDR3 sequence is CSARGREASFF. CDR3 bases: TGCAGTGCCAGGGGTCGAGAGGCTTCTTTCTTT.

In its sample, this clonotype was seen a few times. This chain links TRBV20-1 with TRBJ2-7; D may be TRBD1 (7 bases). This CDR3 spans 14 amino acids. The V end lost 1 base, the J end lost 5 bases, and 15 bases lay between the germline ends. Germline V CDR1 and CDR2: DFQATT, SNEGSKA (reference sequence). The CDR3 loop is CSARAPSGGHEQYF. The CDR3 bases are TGCAGTGCTAGAGCTCCATCAGGGGGGCACGAGCAGTACTTC.

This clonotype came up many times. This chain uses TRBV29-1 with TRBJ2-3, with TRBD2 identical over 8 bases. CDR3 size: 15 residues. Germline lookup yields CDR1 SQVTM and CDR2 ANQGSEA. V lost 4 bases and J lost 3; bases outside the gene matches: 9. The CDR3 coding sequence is TGCAGCGTTGTCCCGGGGACTAGAGGGACAGATACGCAGTATTTT. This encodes CSVVPGTRGTDTQYF.

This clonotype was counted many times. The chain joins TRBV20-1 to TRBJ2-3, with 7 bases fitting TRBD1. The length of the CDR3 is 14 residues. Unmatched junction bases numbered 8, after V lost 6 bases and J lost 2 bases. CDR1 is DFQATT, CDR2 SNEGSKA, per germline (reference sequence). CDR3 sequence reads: CSAETGKPTDTQYF. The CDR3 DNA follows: TGCAGTGCCGAGACAGGGAAACCCACAGATACGCAGTATTTT.

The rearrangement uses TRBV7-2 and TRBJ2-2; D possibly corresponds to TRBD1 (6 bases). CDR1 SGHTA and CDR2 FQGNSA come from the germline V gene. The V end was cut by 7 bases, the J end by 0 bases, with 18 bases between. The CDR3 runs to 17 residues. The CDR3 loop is CASTPYREKTNTGELFF. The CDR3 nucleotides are TGTGCCAGCACCCCCTACAGGGAGAAGACGAACACCGGGGAGCTGTTTTTT.

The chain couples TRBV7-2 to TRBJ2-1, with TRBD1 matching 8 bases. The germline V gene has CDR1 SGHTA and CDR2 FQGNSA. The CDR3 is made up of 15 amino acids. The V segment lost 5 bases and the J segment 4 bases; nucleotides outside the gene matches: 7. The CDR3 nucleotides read TGTGCCAGCAGCCGACCGACAGGGGCGTACAATGAGCAGTTCTTC. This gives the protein CASSRPTGAYNEQFF.

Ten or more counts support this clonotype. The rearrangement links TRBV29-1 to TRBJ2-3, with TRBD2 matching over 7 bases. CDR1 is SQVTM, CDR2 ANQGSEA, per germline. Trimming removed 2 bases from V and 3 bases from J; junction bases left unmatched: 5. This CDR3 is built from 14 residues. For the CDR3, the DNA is TGCAGCGTTGAATACTGGCGGGAGACAGATACGCAGTATTTT. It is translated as CSVEYWRETDTQYF.

The CDR3 DNA sequence: TGTGCCAGCACGGGGGGGAGCACAGATACGCAGTATTTT. This codes for CASTGGSTDTQYF. This sequence joins TRBV7-9 and TRBJ2-3, with 8 nucleotides matching TRBD2. The CDR3 extends over 13 amino acids. J was trimmed by 0 bases and V by 7 bases; bases with no gene match: 0. In germline, CDR1 is SEHNR, CDR2 FQNEAQ (reference sequence).

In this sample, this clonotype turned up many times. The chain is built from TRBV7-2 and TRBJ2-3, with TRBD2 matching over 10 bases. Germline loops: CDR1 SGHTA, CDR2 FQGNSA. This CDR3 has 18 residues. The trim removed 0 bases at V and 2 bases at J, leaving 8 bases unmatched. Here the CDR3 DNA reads TGTGCCAGCAGCTTAGCGGGGATAGCGGGAGGACCCACAGATACGCAGTATTTT. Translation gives CASSLAGIAGGPTDTQYF.

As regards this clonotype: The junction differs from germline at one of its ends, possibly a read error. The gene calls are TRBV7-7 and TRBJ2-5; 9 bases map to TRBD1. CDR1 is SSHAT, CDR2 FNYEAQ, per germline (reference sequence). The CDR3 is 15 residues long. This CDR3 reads CASSLNRGRVETQYF. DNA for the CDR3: TGTGCTAGCAGCTTAAACAGGGGGCGCGTAGAGACCCAGTACTTC.

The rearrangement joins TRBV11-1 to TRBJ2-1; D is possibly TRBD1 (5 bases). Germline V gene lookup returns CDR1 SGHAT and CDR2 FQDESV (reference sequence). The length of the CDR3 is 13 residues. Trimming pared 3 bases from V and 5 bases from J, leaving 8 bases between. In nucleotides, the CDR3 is TGTGCCAGCAGCTTTTCACAGGACAATGAGCAGTTCTTC. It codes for CASSFSQDNEQFF.

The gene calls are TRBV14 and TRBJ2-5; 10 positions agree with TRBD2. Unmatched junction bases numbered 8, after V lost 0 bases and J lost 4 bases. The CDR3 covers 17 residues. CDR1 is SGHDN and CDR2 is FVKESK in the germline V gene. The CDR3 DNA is TGTGCCAGCAGCCAAGAATTACTAGCGGGAAGGAGAGAGACCCAGTACTTC. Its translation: CASSQELLAGRRETQYF.

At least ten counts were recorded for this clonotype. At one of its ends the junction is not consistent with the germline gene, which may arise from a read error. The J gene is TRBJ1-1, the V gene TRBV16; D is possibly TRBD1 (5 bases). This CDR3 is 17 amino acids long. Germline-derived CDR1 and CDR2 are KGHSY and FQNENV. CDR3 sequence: CASSRLDGAGNNTEVFF. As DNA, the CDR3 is TGTGCCAGCAGCCGGCTCGACGGGGCGGGTAATAACACTGAAGTTTTCTTT.

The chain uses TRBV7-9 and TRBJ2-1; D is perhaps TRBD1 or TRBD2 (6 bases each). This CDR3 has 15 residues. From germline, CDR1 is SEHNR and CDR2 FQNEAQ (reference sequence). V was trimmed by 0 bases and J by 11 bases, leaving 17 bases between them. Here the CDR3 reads CASSLAGLGANKQFF. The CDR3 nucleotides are TGTGCCAGCAGCTTAGCGGGACTGGGGGCTAATAAGCAGTTCTTC.

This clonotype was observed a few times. The CDR3 is CASSQEPLKWGNTIYF. The CDR3 bases are TGTGCCAGCAGCCAAGAACCCCTAAAATGGGGCAACACCATATATTTT. This chain connects TRBV3-1 to TRBJ1-3; possibly TRBD1 for D (5 bases). V lost 0 bases, J lost 7 bases, and 16 bases lay in between. Germline V lookup: CDR1 LGHDT, CDR2 YNNKEL (reference sequence). The CDR3 runs to 16 residues.

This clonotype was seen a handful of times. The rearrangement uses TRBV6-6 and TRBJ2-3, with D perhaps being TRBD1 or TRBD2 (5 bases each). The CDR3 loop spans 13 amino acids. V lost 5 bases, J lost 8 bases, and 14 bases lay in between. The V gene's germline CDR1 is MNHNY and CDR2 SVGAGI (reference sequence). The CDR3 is CASSQGELGTQYF. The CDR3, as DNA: TGTGCCAGCAGTCAAGGGGAGTTGGGTACGCAGTATTTT.

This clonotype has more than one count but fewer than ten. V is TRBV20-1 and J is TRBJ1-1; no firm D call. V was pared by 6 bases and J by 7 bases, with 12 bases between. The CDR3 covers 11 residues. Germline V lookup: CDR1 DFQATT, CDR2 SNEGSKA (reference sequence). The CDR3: CSAALSVEAFF. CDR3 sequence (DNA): TGCAGTGCCGCGTTGAGTGTTGAAGCTTTCTTT.

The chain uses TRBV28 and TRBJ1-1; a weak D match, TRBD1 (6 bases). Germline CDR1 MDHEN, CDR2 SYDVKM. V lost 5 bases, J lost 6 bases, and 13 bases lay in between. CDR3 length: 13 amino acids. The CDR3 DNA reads TGTGCCAGCAGTCTCCAGACAGGCGCTGAAGCTTTCTTT. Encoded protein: CASSLQTGAEAFF.

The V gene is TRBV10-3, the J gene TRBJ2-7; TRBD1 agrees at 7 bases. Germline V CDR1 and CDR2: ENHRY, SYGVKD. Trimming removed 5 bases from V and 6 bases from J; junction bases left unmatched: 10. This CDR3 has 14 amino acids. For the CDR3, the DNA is TGTGCCATCAGTAGACAGGGAACGGCCAGCGAGCAGTACTTC. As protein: CAISRQGTASEQYF.

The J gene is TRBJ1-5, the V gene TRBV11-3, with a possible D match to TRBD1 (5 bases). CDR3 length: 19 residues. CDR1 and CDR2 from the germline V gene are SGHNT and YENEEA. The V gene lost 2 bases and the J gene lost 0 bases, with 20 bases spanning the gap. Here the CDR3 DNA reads TGTGCCAGCAGCTTACCATTCAGTATCAGGGTTTATAGCAATCAGCCCCAGCATTTT. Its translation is CASSLPFSIRVYSNQPQHF.

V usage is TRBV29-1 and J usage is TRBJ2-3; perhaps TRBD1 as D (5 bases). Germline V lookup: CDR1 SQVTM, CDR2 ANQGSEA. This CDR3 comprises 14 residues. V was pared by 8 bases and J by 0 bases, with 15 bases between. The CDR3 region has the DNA TGCAGCTCTTCCCACAGGCCTAGCACAGATACGCAGTATTTT. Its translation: CSSSHRPSTDTQYF.

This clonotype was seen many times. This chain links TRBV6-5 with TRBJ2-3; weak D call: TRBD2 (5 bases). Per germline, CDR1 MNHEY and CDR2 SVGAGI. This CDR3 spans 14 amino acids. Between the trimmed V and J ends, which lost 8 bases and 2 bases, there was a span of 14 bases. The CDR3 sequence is CASSLSVFTDTQYF. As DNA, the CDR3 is TGTGCCAGCTCCCTTAGCGTTTTCACAGATACGCAGTATTTT.

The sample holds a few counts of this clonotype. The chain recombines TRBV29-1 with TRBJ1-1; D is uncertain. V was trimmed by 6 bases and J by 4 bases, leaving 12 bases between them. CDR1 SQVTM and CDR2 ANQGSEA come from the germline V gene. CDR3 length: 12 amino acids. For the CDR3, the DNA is TGCAGCGTGGAATTCTGGGCCACTGAAGCTTTCTTT. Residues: CSVEFWATEAFF.

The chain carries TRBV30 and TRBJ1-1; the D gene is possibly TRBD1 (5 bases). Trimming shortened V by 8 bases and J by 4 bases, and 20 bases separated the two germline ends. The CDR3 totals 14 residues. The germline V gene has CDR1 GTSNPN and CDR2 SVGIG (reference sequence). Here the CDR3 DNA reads TGTGCCGGGGTGAAATGGGGCAGTCGCACTGAAGCTTTCTTT. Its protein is CAGVKWGSRTEAFF.